This T cell receptor beta chain was captured in a study of T cell responses to AZD1222 COVID-19 vaccine. Points from the study as a whole: Increased Spike-specific TCR breadth and depth were observed after two AZD1222 doses. Spike-wide vaccine-associated CD4 TCRs dominated at 160-218 and 743-854.

Generated by immunoSEQ multiplex PCR, the TCRdb table keeps only in-frame clones and is missing some. The data hold approximately 100,000 clones, with 90% to 95% observed a single time. This clone was seen a few times. Its antigen is unknown. The sequencing here drew on peripheral blood, taken on day 0 of AZD1222 vaccination. This TCR derives from an adult in good health.

The CDR3 loop reads CASSLASGRSSYEQYF. CDR3 in DNA: TGTGCCAGCAGTTTAGCTAGCGGTCGTAGCTCCTACGAGCAGTACTTC. The chain joins TRBV28 to TRBJ2-7, with 7 bases that match TRBD2. Germline trimming cut 2 bases from V and 0 bases from J; bases unmatched to any gene: 7. This CDR3 is built from 16 residues. The germline V gene has CDR1 MDHEN and CDR2 SYDVKM.